The entry below describes one T cell receptor (beta chain). Its antigen remains unidentified. Per the germline V gene, CDR1 is LGHDT and CDR2 is YNNKEL (reference sequence). There are 15 residues in the CDR3. V lost 4 bases, J lost 3 bases, and 10 bases lay in between. The data were taken from a study of identical twins. TCRdb fed the 5' RACE reads into MiXCR, producing one record per CDR3 protein. The sample holds approximately 890,000 distinct CDR3 sequences, approximately 13% seen once. General study points: Cross-sectional statistics underpinned the conclusions; the same donors were not followed.

This sample was shared with a second study, whose subject was yellow fever vaccine responses in identical twins.

This receptor was taken from a woman aged 18 to 35 in good health. This chain joins TRBV3-1 and TRBJ1-6; the D gene is possibly TRBD1 (5 bases). Sequences were obtained from PBMCs. The CDR3 nucleotides are TGTGCCAGCAGCCGGCAGGGTAACTATAATTCACCCCTCCACTTT. It codes for CASSRQGNYNSPLHF.